This is a list of T cell receptor beta chains from one sample in a study of blood T cell repertoires in COVID-19. Sequenced by immunoSEQ multiplex PCR; TCRdb stores in-frame clones only, minus some. The data contain over 300,000 clones, around 88% of them singletons. Material: peripheral blood. Source of these receptors: a woman between 50 and 59 years old with acute or convalescent COVID-19. Both conserved end residues are trimmed from each CDR3.

j_call v_call cdr3_aa
TRBJ2-1 TRBV7-9 ASSLGRGPNEQF
TRBJ1-1 TRBV20-1 SAGDRTAKAF
TRBJ2-1 TRBV29-1 SVESVAGGLGEQF
TRBJ1-5 TRBV28 ASKGTGRISNQPQH
TRBJ1-4 TRBV5-5 ASSLTRSNEKLF
TRBJ2-5 TRBV5-6 ASMSGYRAGETQY
TRBJ2-6 TRBV28 ASSTWPQGAEGANVLT
TRBJ2-7 TRBV19 ASSALAGNSYEQY
TRBJ2-7 TRBV4-3 ASSEERESSYEQY
TRBJ2-1 TRBV9 ASSGRTSGLYEQF
TRBJ1-5 TRBV7-9 ASSLSSGGNQPQH
TRBJ2-7 TRBV27 ASSRQSRDRGLAGGEDYEQY
TRBJ2-6 TRBV23-1 AITGGTGANVLT
TRBJ2-7 TRBV7-2 ASTPGASGRSEQY
TRBJ1-1 TRBV7-9 ASSSLGALNTEAF
TRBJ1-2 TRBV19 ASSAPPGEYGYT
TRBJ2-1 TRBV29-1 SSQTGKFYNEQF
TRBJ1-1 TRBV5-1 ASSLLNQNTEAF
TRBJ2-1 TRBV9 ASSVAAGGRLDEQF
TRBJ1-2 TRBV24-1 ATSDTGEGYT
TRBJ2-7 TRBV14 ASSQETRTGTYEQY
TRBJ1-5 TRBV11-2 ASSQGTGFGQPQH
TRBJ2-6 TRBV30 AWIRDRGRDGANVLT
TRBJ2-1 TRBV5-1 ASSVSGRGYNEQF
TRBJ1-5 TRBV24-1 ATSDAQGLGNQPQH
TRBJ1-5 TRBV24-1 ATSDRQGGFQPQH
TRBJ2-5 TRBV28 ASSLFPGTEKTQY
TRBJ1-4 TRBV18 ASSPEQRSEKLF
TRBJ2-5 TRBV24-1 ATSNFGTFQGETQY
TRBJ2-1 TRBV28 ASSFFLSGRAGGEQF
TRBJ1-5 TRBV7-2 ASSFGQSNQPQH
TRBJ1-6 TRBV7-2 ASSFQGTGTSPLH
TRBJ1-6 TRBV7-9 ASQGAYNSPLH
TRBJ1-2 TRBV11-2 ASSLEPGGGYT
TRBJ2-7 TRBV7-2 ASSLRVSSSYEQY
TRBJ2-2 TRBV28 ASSLGPTGELF
TRBJ1-5 TRBV9 ASSVGQNNQPQH
TRBJ1-4 TRBV23-1 ASSHPRLDRNQATNEKLF
TRBJ1-5 TRBV6-5 ASSYSRQAAWNQH
TRBJ2-5 TRBV19 ASSPWTTLQETQY
TRBJ1-2 TRBV13 ASSPWGQGRYGYT
TRBJ2-5 TRBV19 ASGSGSRQETQY
TRBJ1-5 TRBV19 ASSISGTGGFGQPQH
TRBJ2-7 TRBV19 ASSTTGGGYEQY
TRBJ1-2 TRBV4-2 ASSQDRTNYGYT
TRBJ1-3 TRBV18 ASSRTGASGNTIY
TRBJ2-3 TRBV7-3 ASSLGGRTDTQY
TRBJ1-1 TRBV5-1 ASSLARANTEAF
TRBJ2-5 TRBV28 ASSPSVSSGNRETQY
TRBJ1-1 TRBV2 ASSDRGYEAF
TRBJ2-1 TRBV11-2 ASSLRPGTSENEQF
TRBJ2-3 TRBV3-1/TRBV3-2 ASSQRDRQDTQY
TRBJ1-4 TRBV3-1/TRBV3-2 ASSQVGGGAEKLF
TRBJ1-2 TRBV28 ASSNGTPLYGYT
TRBJ2-7 TRBV10-3 AISGGLLYEQY
TRBJ2-5 TRBV6-5 ASSLTSGREETQY
TRBJ2-3 TRBV5-1 ASSPGQITDTQY